Listed here is a single TCR beta chain. Trimming stripped 2 bases from V and 0 bases from J, with 10 bases between. Germline values: CDR1 GTSNPN, CDR2 SVGIG (reference sequence). This CDR3 has 14 residues. This sample is part of a study of T cell repertoires in cytomegalovirus infection. On the study more broadly: It can be stated that public TCR beta signatures indicated CMV infection as well as a matching HLA type.

TCRdb processed the reads anew with MiXCR; each CDR3 protein has one entry. The sample consists of approximately 500,000 distinct CDR3 sequences, about 30% of them appearing once. This clonotype originated in a human donor in good health (CMV status not recorded). Some clones in this sample may be carry-over from other donors' samples. V gene TRBV30 combines with J gene TRBJ1-1; D not resolved. Sequencing was carried out using PBMCs. CDR3 sequence (DNA): TGTGCCTGGAGTACCGTCAGTCTGAACACTGAAGCTTTCTTT. This translates into CAWSTVSLNTEAFF.